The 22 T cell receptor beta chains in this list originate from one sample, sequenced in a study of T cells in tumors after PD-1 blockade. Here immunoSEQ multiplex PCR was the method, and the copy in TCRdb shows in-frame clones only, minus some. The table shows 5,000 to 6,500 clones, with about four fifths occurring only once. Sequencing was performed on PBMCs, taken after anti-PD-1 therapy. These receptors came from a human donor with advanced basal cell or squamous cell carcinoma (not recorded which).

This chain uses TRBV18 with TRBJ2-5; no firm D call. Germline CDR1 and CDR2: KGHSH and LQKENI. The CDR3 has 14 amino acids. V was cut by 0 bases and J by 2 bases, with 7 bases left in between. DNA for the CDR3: TGTGCCAGCTCACCACCGTACGGACAAGAGACCCAGTACTTC. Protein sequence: CASSPPYGQETQYF. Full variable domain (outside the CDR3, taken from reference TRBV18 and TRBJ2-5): NAGVMQNPRHLVRRRGQEARLRCSPMKGHSHVYWYRQLPEEGLKFMVYLQKENIIDESGMPKERFSAEFPKEGPSILRIQQVVRGDSAAYFCASSPPYGQETQYFGPGTRLLVL.

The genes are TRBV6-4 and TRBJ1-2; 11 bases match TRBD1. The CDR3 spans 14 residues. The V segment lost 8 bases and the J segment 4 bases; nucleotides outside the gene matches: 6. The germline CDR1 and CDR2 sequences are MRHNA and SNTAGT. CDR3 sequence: CASSPGTGGYGYTF. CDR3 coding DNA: TGTGCCAGCTCACCCGGGACAGGGGGCTATGGCTACACCTTC.

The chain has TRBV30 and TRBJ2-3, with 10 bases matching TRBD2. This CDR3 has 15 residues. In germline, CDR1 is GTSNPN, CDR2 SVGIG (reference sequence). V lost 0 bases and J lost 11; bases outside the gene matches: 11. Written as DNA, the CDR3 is TGTGCCTGGAGTGTGGGTAGCGGGGGGTCTGTGGGGCAGTATTTT. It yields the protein CAWSVGSGGSVGQYF.

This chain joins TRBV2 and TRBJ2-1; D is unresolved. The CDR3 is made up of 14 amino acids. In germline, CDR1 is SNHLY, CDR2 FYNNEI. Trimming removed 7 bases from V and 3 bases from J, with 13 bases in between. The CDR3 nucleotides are TGTGCCAGCAAGAGTCGCATGGGCTACAATGAGCAGTTCTTC. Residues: CASKSRMGYNEQFF.

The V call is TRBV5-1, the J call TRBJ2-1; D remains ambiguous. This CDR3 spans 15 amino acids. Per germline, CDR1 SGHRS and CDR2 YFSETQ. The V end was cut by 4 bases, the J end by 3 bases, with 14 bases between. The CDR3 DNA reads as TGCGCCAGCAGCACCGACGAGGTCTTCTACAATGAGCAGTTCTTC. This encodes CASSTDEVFYNEQFF. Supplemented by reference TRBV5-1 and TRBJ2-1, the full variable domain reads KAGVTQTPRYLIKTRGQQVTLSCSPISGHRSVSWYQQTPGQGLQFLFEYFSETQRNKGNFPGRFSGRQFSNSRSEMNVSTLELGDSALYLCASSTDEVFYNEQFFGPGTRLTVL.

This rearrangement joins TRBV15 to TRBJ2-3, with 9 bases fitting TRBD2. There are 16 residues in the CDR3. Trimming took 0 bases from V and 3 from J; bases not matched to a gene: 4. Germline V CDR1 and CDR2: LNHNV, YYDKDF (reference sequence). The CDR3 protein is CATSREGLATTDTQYF. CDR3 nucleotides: TGTGCCACCAGCAGAGAGGGACTAGCTACTACAGATACGCAGTATTTT.

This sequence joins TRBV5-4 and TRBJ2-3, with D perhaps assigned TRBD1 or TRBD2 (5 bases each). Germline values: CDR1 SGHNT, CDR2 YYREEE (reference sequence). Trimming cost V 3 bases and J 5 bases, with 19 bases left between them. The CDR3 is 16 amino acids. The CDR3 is CASSSLWDEVLDTQYF. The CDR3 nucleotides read TGTGCCAGCAGCTCCCTCTGGGACGAAGTCCTAGATACGCAGTATTTT.

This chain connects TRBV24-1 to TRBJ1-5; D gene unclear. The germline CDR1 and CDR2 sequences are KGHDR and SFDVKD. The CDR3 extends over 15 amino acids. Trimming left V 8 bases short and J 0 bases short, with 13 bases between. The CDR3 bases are TGTGCCACCAACAGTTTTCGCTATAGCAATCAGCCCCAGCATTTT. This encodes CATNSFRYSNQPQHF.

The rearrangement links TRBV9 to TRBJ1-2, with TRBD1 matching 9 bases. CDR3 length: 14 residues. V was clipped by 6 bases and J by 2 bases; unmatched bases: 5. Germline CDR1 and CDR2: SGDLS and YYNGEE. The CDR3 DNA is TGTGCCAGCACCCTAGGACAGGGGAACTATGGCTACACCTTC. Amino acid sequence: CASTLGQGNYGYTF.

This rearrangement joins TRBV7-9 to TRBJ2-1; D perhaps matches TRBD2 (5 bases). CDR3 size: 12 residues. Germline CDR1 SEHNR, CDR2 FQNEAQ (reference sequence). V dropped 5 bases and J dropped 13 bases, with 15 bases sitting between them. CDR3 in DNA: TGTGCCAGCAGCCCTAGCCTAGTCGGTCAGTTCTTC. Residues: CASSPSLVGQFF.

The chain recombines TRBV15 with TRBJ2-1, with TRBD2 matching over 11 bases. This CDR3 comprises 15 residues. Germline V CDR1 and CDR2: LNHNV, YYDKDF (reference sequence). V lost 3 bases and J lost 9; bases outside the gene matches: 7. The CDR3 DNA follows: TGTGCCACCAGCAGTCCACTAGCGGGGGAGAGTGAGCAGTTCTTC. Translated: CATSSPLAGESEQFF.

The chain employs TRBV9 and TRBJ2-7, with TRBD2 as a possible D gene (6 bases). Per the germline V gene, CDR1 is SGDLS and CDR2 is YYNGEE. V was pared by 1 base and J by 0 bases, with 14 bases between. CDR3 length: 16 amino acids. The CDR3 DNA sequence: TGTGCCAGCAGCGTAACAATGACAGCGGGCTCCTACGAGCAGTACTTC. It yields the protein CASSVTMTAGSYEQYF.

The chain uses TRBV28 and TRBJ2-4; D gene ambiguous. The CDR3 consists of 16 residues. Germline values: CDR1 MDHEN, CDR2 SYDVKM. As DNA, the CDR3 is TGTGCGGGTCGCCCCCTGATCTGGATAGCCAAAAACATTCAGTACTTC. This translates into CAGRPLIWIAKNIQYF.

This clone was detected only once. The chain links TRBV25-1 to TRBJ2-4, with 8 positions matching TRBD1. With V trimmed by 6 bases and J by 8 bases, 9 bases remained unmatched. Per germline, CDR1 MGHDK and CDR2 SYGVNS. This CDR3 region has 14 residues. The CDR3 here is CASSGRTGWDIQYF. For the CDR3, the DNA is TGTGCCAGCAGCGGACGGACAGGGTGGGACATTCAGTACTTC. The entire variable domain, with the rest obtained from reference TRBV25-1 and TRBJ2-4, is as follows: EADIYQTPRYLVIGTGKKITLECSQTMGHDKMYWYQQDPGMELHLIHYSYGVNSTEKGDLSSESTVSRIRTEHFPLTLESARPSHTSQYLCASSGRTGWDIQYFGAGTRLSVL.

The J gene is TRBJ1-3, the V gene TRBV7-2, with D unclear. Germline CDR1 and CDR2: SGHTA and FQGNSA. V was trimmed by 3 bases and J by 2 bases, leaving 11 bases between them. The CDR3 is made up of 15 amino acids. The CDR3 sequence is CASSFSVLAGNTIYF. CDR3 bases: TGTGCCAGCAGCTTTTCGGTCTTGGCTGGAAACACCATATATTTT. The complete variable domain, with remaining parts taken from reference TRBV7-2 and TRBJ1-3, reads GAGVSQSPSNKVTEKGKDVELRCDPISGHTALYWYRQSLGQGLEFLIYFQGNSAPDKSGLPSDRFSAERTGGSVSTLTIQRTQQEDSAVYLCASSFSVLAGNTIYFGEGSWLTVV.

CDR3 nucleotides: TGCGCCAGCAGTGAGCTAAAACAGGGATTTGGCAATCAGCCCCAGCATTTT. As protein: CASSELKQGFGNQPQHF. The chain is built from TRBV10-2 and TRBJ1-5; D may be TRBD1 (6 bases). The CDR3 consists of 17 residues. CDR1 is WSHSY and CDR2 is SAAADI in the germline V gene. V lost 2 bases, J lost 2 bases, and 16 bases lay in between.

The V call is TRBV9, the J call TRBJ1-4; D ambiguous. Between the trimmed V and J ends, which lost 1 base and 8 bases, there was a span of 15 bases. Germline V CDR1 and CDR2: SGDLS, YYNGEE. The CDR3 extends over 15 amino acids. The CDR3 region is CASSVTSKSWEKLFF. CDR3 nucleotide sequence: TGTGCCAGCAGCGTAACCAGTAAATCATGGGAAAAACTGTTTTTT.

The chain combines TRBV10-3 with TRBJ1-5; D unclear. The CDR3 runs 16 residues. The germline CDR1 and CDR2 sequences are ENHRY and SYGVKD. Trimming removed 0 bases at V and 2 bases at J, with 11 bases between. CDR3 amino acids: CAISESNPGGNQPQHF. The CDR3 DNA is TGTGCCATCAGTGAGTCGAATCCGGGAGGCAATCAGCCCCAGCATTTT.

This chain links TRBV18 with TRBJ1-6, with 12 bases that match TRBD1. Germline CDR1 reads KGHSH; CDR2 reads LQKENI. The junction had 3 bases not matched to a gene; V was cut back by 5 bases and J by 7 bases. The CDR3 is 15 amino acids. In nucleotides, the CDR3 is TGTGCCAGCTCAGTGGGACAGGGGGCCAATTCACCCCTCCACTTT. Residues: CASSVGQGANSPLHF.

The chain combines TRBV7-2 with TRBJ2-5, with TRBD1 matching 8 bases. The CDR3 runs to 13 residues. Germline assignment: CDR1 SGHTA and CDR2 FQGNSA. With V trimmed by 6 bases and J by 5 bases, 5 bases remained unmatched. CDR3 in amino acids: CASRPAGGETQYF. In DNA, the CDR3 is TGTGCCAGCAGGCCCGCAGGGGGCGAGACCCAGTACTTC.

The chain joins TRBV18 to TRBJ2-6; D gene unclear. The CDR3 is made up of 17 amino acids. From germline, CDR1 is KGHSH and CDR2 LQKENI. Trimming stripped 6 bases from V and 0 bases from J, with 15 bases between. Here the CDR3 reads CASSPGLGTSGANVLTF. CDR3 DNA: TGTGCCAGCTCCCCCGGCCTGGGTACCTCTGGGGCCAACGTCCTGACTTTC.

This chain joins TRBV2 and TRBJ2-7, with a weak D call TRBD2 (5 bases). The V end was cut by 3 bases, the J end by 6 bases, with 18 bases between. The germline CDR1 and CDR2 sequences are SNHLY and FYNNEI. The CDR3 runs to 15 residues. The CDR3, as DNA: TGTGCCAGCAGTGATGGGCCCGGCGACTACTCCGAGCAGTACTTC. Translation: CASSDGPGDYSEQYF.